Sequencing of this T cell receptor (beta chain) was carried out in a study of cytomegalovirus exposure and HLA in healthy donors. Study-level findings and limits: Researchers counted 164 TCR beta chains as cytomegalovirus-associated.

The primer mix had 60 Vbeta and 13 Jbeta primers. TCRdb keeps only in-frame clones here, not all; method: immunoSEQ multiplex PCR. The table records about 170,000 clones, approximately 71% of them present only once. As to this clone: What it binds is unknown.

V lost 8 bases, J lost 5 bases, and 12 bases stayed unmatched. Per the germline V gene, CDR1 is MNHNY and CDR2 is SVGAGI (reference sequence). CDR3 length equals 16 residues. The sequenced sample was PBMCs. The sequence was obtained from a girl under 18 in good health and CMV-seronegative. The genes are TRBV6-6 and TRBJ2-3; 11 bases match TRBD2. CDR3 nucleotide sequence: TGTGCCAGCGCAGATTCGGGACTAGCGGCGGGAGATACGCAGTATTTT. Translating gives CASADSGLAAGDTQYF.